Listed here are 27 T cell receptor beta chains from one sample, sequenced in a study of blood T cell repertoires in COVID-19. Measured with immunoSEQ multiplex PCR; TCRdb has only the in-frame clones, and not every one. The sample includes about 190,000 clones, approximately 82% seen only once; the top ten take 8% to 11%. The sample comprised peripheral blood. Receptors originate from a woman older than 75 with active or convalescent COVID-19.

The CDR3 loop is CASSWGQGKNIQYF. The CDR3 bases are TGCGCCAGCAGCTGGGGACAGGGGAAAAACATTCAGTACTTC. V usage is TRBV5-1 and J usage is TRBJ2-4, with TRBD1 matching over 10 bases. Losses at the gene ends were 3 bases for V and 4 bases for J; bases not matched to a gene: 1. This CDR3 comprises 14 residues. Germline V gene data show CDR1 as SGHRS and CDR2 as YFSETQ.

This clone was observed once. The chain has TRBV5-6 and TRBJ1-5; no reliable D call. Germline loops: CDR1 SGHDT, CDR2 YYEEEE. The CDR3 covers 13 residues. Trimming cost V 1 base and J 4 bases, with 6 bases left between them. Here the CDR3 reads CASSLSRNQPQHF. In DNA form, the CDR3 reads TGTGCCAGCAGCTTGTCCAGGAATCAGCCCCAGCATTTT.

This clone appeared a single time. V usage is TRBV6-1 and J usage is TRBJ2-1; 11 bases agree with TRBD2. Germline assignment: CDR1 MNHNS and CDR2 SASEGT. The CDR3 spans 19 residues. Trimming cost V 2 bases and J 8 bases; bases outside gene matches: 17. CDR3 coding DNA: TGTGCCAGCAGTGAATTCAAGGGATTAGCGGGAGGGCCTGGGGATGAGCAGTTCTTC. Translating it yields CASSEFKGLAGGPGDEQFF.

The chain carries TRBV7-8 and TRBJ1-1; D call uncertain. Trimming cost V 1 base and J 5 bases, with 23 bases left between them. The CDR3 has 18 residues. Germline CDR1 and CDR2: SGHVS and FQNEAQ. CDR3 sequence reads: CASSLGRTAGSPRTEAFF. The CDR3 DNA sequence: TGTGCCAGCAGCTTAGGACGTACCGCGGGATCCCCGAGAACTGAAGCTTTCTTT.

This chain joins TRBV11-2 and TRBJ2-1; 8 bases are a match to TRBD2. Germline values: CDR1 SGHAT, CDR2 FQNNGV. This CDR3 has 15 amino acids. Germline trimming cut 5 bases from V and 9 bases from J; bases unmatched to any gene: 12. For the CDR3, the DNA is TGTGCCAGCAGCCGATATAGCGGGACCCTTAGTGAGCAGTTCTTC. Its protein is CASSRYSGTLSEQFF.

CDR3 bases: TGTGCCAGCAGACCCCAGCCAGGGGGCAATCAGCCCCAGCATTTT. Protein sequence: CASRPQPGGNQPQHF. The chain recombines TRBV2 with TRBJ1-5; TRBD1 is a possible D gene (6 bases). With 6 bases removed from V and 2 bases from J, the gap between germline ends came to 14 bases. CDR1 and CDR2 from the germline V gene are SNHLY and FYNNEI. The CDR3 has 15 residues.

J is TRBJ2-7 and V is TRBV9; 10 bases line up with TRBD2. V gave up 3 bases and J gave up 6 bases; unmatched junction bases: 9. CDR3 length: 15 amino acids. Germline CDR1 reads SGDLS; CDR2 reads YYNGEE. Here the CDR3 reads CASSGEREGWREQYF. CDR3 DNA: TGTGCCAGCAGCGGAGAGCGGGAGGGTTGGCGCGAGCAGTACTTC.

This clone showed up just once. The rearrangement joins TRBV5-1 to TRBJ2-1; 10 bases agree with TRBD2. The CDR3 consists of 14 residues. Trimming cost V 4 bases and J 9 bases; bases outside gene matches: 7. Germline assignment: CDR1 SGHRS and CDR2 YFSETQ. CDR3 in amino acids: CASSQGTSAAEQFF. CDR3 DNA: TGCGCCAGCAGCCAAGGGACTAGCGCCGCTGAGCAGTTCTTC.

The genes are TRBV10-3 and TRBJ2-7; D remains ambiguous. The CDR3 consists of 16 residues. The V end lost 2 bases, the J end lost 0 bases, and 14 bases lay between the germline ends. Germline V gives CDR1 ENHRY, CDR2 SYGVKD. As DNA, the CDR3 is TGTGCCATCAGTGAGACCGACAAATCTTTCTCCTACGAGCAGTACTTC. It translates to CAISETDKSFSYEQYF.

This clone was counted only a few times. The chain recombines TRBV2 with TRBJ1-6; 8 nucleotides match TRBD1. With 3 bases clipped from V and 9 bases from J, the junction kept 1 base outside the gene matches. The CDR3 runs 13 residues. Germline V gene sequence: CDR1 SNHLY, CDR2 FYNNEI. CDR3 sequence reads: CASSEQGASPLHF. DNA for the CDR3: TGTGCCAGCAGTGAGCAGGGGGCTTCACCCCTCCACTTT.

The chain has TRBV12-5 and TRBJ2-1, with a possible D match to TRBD2 (6 bases). The V end was cut by 6 bases, the J end by 6 bases, with 9 bases between. Germline CDR1 reads LGHNT; CDR2 reads FRNRAP. The CDR3 totals 12 residues. Written as DNA, the CDR3 is TGTGCTAGTGGGGTCGGGGGCAATGAGCAGTTCTTC. This codes for CASGVGGNEQFF.

The chain recombines TRBV2 with TRBJ2-2; TRBD2 aligns across 14 bases. The CDR3 consists of 15 residues. With 5 bases clipped from V and 7 bases from J, the junction kept 3 bases outside the gene matches. CDR1 is SNHLY, CDR2 FYNNEI, per germline. CDR3 sequence: CASSWTSGRIGELFF. In nucleotides, the CDR3 is TGTGCCAGCAGTTGGACTAGCGGGAGGATCGGGGAGCTGTTTTTT.

The J gene is TRBJ2-3, the V gene TRBV18; 9 bases agree with TRBD2. Trimming removed 3 bases from V and 2 bases from J; junction bases left unmatched: 6. Per germline, CDR1 KGHSH and CDR2 LQKENI. This CDR3 spans 16 amino acids. CDR3 amino acids: CASSPGLAGTTDTQYF. For the CDR3, the DNA is TGTGCCAGCTCACCGGGGCTAGCGGGGACCACAGATACGCAGTATTTT.

The chain has TRBV25-1 and TRBJ1-2, with TRBD1 matching 8 bases. The CDR3 runs to 14 residues. Germline loops: CDR1 MGHDK, CDR2 SYGVNS. V lost 2 bases to trimming and J lost 9 bases; unmatched junction nucleotides: 8. For the CDR3, the DNA is TGTGCCAGCAGTGAAGCCGTACAGGGGGAGCGCTACACCTTC. Residues: CASSEAVQGERYTF.

J is TRBJ2-2 and V is TRBV6-2 or TRBV6-3, with D possibly matching TRBD1 (5 bases). The CDR3 is 15 residues long. Per the germline V gene, CDR1 is MNHEY and CDR2 is SVGEGT. The V end lost 2 bases, the J end lost 4 bases, and 11 bases lay between the germline ends. The CDR3 protein is CASSYLTGPTGELFF. The CDR3 nucleotides read TGTGCCAGCAGTTACCTTACAGGACCCACCGGGGAGCTGTTTTTT.

The chain employs TRBV20-1 and TRBJ2-5; 8 bases align to TRBD1. Germline V gene data show CDR1 as DFQATT and CDR2 as SNEGSKA (reference sequence). Trimming removed 6 bases from V and 7 bases from J; junction bases left unmatched: 4. The CDR3 totals 11 residues. The DNA of the CDR3 is TGCAGTGCAAACAGGGGGGTGACCCAGTACTTC. Protein product: CSANRGVTQYF.

A single count supports this clone. The J gene is TRBJ1-1, the V gene TRBV5-1, with D hard to call. The CDR3 contains 15 residues. Trimming took off 4 bases at V and 2 bases at J, with 15 bases between the two ends. Germline V gives CDR1 SGHRS, CDR2 YFSETQ. The CDR3 DNA reads TGCGCCAGCAGCCCTCGGGGAGGGAGTAACACTGAAGCTTTCTTT. Amino acid sequence: CASSPRGGSNTEAFF.

This chain uses TRBV6-5 with TRBJ2-3; D is ambiguous. This CDR3 has 14 amino acids. V lost 5 bases and J lost 5, with 14 bases in between. Germline values: CDR1 MNHEY, CDR2 SVGAGI. CDR3: CASSTFSWQDTQYF. As DNA, the CDR3 is TGTGCCAGCAGTACCTTTAGCTGGCAAGATACGCAGTATTTT.

The sample holds a few counts of this clone. The J gene is TRBJ2-7, the V gene TRBV5-1; 10 bases align to TRBD2. The CDR3 contains 14 residues. Germline CDR1 reads SGHRS; CDR2 reads YFSETQ. V lost 4 bases and J lost 6; bases outside the gene matches: 7. The CDR3 nucleotides read TGCGCCAGCAGCCTACGACTAGCGGGCTCCGAGCAGTACTTC. This sequence encodes CASSLRLAGSEQYF.

This clone occurred a few times. This chain uses TRBV5-1 with TRBJ2-1, with 11 nucleotides matching TRBD2. The CDR3 covers 16 residues. Germline trimming cut 4 bases from V and 3 bases from J; bases unmatched to any gene: 6. The germline V gene has CDR1 SGHRS and CDR2 YFSETQ. The CDR3 DNA reads as TGCGCCAGCAGCAGCGGGACTAGCGGAGACTACAATGAGCAGTTCTTC. Its protein is CASSSGTSGDYNEQFF.

The chain links TRBV18 to TRBJ2-1, with TRBD2 matching 9 bases. The junction had 6 bases not matched to a gene; V was cut back by 3 bases and J by 0 bases. The CDR3 runs to 17 residues. Germline V gives CDR1 KGHSH, CDR2 LQKENI. CDR3 in amino acids: CASSPLAGQSSYNEQFF. Here the CDR3 DNA reads TGTGCCAGCTCACCTCTAGCGGGACAGAGCTCCTACAATGAGCAGTTCTTC.

This clone has just a few counts. CDR3 protein: CASSLIGAATNEKLFF. For the CDR3, the DNA is TGCGCCAGCAGCCTAATCGGAGCAGCAACTAATGAAAAACTGTTTTTT. This chain links TRBV4-1 with TRBJ1-4; D is unclear. Trimming removed 4 bases from V and 0 bases from J, with 12 bases in between. The germline V gene has CDR1 MGHRA and CDR2 YSYEKL. The CDR3 contains 16 residues.

This clone was found a few times. V gene TRBV28 combines with J gene TRBJ2-1; 12 bases are shared with TRBD2. Germline CDR1 and CDR2: MDHEN and SYDVKM. There are 15 residues in the CDR3. Trimming cost V 9 bases and J 6 bases; bases outside gene matches: 9. The CDR3 here is CASAPGLAGINEQFF. The CDR3 region has the DNA TGTGCCAGTGCGCCCGGACTAGCGGGAATCAATGAGCAGTTCTTC. The full variable domain, in which reference TRBV28 and TRBJ2-1 provide the parts outside the CDR3, is DVKVTQSSRYLVKRTGEKVFLECVQDMDHENMFWYRQDPGLGLRLIYFSYDVKMKEKGDIPEGYSVSREKKERFSLILESASTNQTSMYLCASAPGLAGINEQFFGPGTRLTVL.

This sequence joins TRBV11-3 and TRBJ2-3; D perhaps matches TRBD1 (5 bases). The CDR3 sequence is 14 residues long. Germline values: CDR1 SGHNT, CDR2 YENEEA. Trimming cost V 0 bases and J 3 bases, with 7 bases left between them. The CDR3: CASSLDRDTDTQYF. The CDR3 DNA sequence: TGTGCCAGCAGCTTAGACAGGGATACAGATACGCAGTATTTT.

The genes are TRBV2 and TRBJ1-1; D is possibly TRBD1 (5 bases). Trimming removed 8 bases at V and 1 base at J, with 11 bases between. Germline V gene lookup returns CDR1 SNHLY and CDR2 FYNNEI. The CDR3 has 13 residues. CDR3 DNA sequence: TGTGCCAGCGGGGGGGAGGAGAACACTGAAGCTTTCTTT. The encoded protein is CASGGEENTEAFF. Filled out from reference TRBV2 and TRBJ1-1, the complete variable domain reads EPEVTQTPSHQVTQMGQEVILRCVPISNHLYFYWYRQILGQKVEFLVSFYNNEISEKSEIFDDQFSVERPDGSNFTLKIRSTKLEDSAMYFCASGGEENTEAFFGQGTRLTVV.

This clone was observed a few times. The chain combines TRBV28 with TRBJ1-2; D possibly corresponds to TRBD1 (5 bases). CDR3 length: 14 amino acids. Trimming shortened V by 4 bases and J by 4 bases, and 13 bases separated the two germline ends. Germline CDR1 MDHEN, CDR2 SYDVKM. CDR3 DNA: TGTGCCAGCAGTTGGTTGACAGCAGCCTATGGCTACACCTTC. Protein: CASSWLTAAYGYTF.

This clone was observed once. The rearrangement uses TRBV5-1 and TRBJ2-1, with TRBD2 matching 13 bases. The CDR3 totals 17 residues. The germline V gene encodes CDR1 SGHRS and CDR2 YFSETQ. Losses at the gene ends were 4 bases for V and 6 bases for J; bases not matched to a gene: 10. In DNA form, the CDR3 reads TGCGCCAGCAGCAATGCTTGGGGACTAGCGGGAACCAATGAGCAGTTCTTC. This translates into CASSNAWGLAGTNEQFF.